This T cell receptor (beta chain) was recovered during a study of cytomegalovirus exposure and HLA in healthy donors. Turning to the study itself: The approximately 130 validation repertoires were reported in a later analysis to have been generated on the same platform as the roughly 670 first-cohort repertoires.

The donors belonged to the roughly 110-subject validation cohort, separate from the roughly 670-subject first cohort. This CDR3 region has 13 residues. Between the trimmed V and J ends, which lost 2 bases and 8 bases, there was a span of 13 bases. CDR1 is GTSNPN, CDR2 SVGIG, per germline (reference sequence). The table came from immunoSEQ multiplex PCR; TCRdb's copy has only in-frame clones and leaves some out. Of 140,000 or so clones in the sample, 90% to 95% were seen once. Notes on the study in general: The dataset shows that most TCR sequences were rare, while some public TCRs occurred in many donors. Accounts indicate the classifier identified cytomegalovirus status with strong specificity and sensitivity.

About this clone itself: As yet, its antigen is unknown.

Input material: PBMCs. V usage is TRBV30 and J usage is TRBJ1-5; D is unclear. This TCR came from a man aged 18 to 35 in good health and CMV-seronegative. The CDR3 DNA reads TGTGCCTGGAGTTCACAGTCCGGGGAGCCCCAGCATTTT. Protein product: CAWSSQSGEPQHF.